What follows are 32 T cell receptor beta chains derived from one specimen sequenced in a study of long-term antiretroviral therapy in people with HIV. Researchers report immunoSEQ v3.0 was run at survey level. Only in-frame clones appear in the TCRdb table, and some are missing; sequencing was by immunoSEQ multiplex PCR. The sample lists approximately 26,000 clones, roughly 85% occurring once. The sample was unsorted PBMCs, taken 2.3 years after starting antiretroviral therapy. Every receptor here comes from a man aged 35-49 years with HIV.

The chain is built from TRBV5-8 and TRBJ1-2; D may be TRBD1 (5 bases). The V end was cut by 5 bases, the J end by 5 bases, with 16 bases between. Germline CDR1 SGHTS, CDR2 YDEGEE. The CDR3 loop spans 14 amino acids. The CDR3 here is CASRLKGAAYGYTF. The CDR3 coding sequence is TGTGCCAGCAGACTGAAAGGGGCGGCTTATGGCTACACCTTC.

This clone has a single count. The V and J genes are TRBV11-3 and TRBJ2-5; 7 bases are shared with TRBD2. V lost 3 bases and J lost 5; bases outside the gene matches: 15. This CDR3 region has 17 residues. Germline CDR1 reads SGHNT; CDR2 reads YENEEA. CDR3 sequence reads: CASSFLGASGSWETQYF. The CDR3 bases are TGTGCCAGCAGCTTCTTAGGGGCTAGCGGCTCTTGGGAGACCCAGTACTTC.

This sequence joins TRBV10-3 and TRBJ2-1; 11 bases are a match to TRBD2. J lost 2 bases, V lost 10 bases, and 10 bases had no gene match. CDR1 is ENHRY and CDR2 is SYGVKD in the germline V gene. The CDR3 is 16 residues long. The CDR3, as DNA: TGTGCCACTCGGACGCAGGGACTAGCGGCCTACAATGAGCAGTTCTTC. This sequence encodes CATRTQGLAAYNEQFF.

The CDR3 loop is CASSPSGYQETQYF. Written as DNA, the CDR3 is TGTGCCAGTAGTCCAAGCGGGTACCAAGAGACCCAGTACTTC. The chain carries TRBV19 and TRBJ2-5; D possibly corresponds to TRBD2 (6 bases). This CDR3 is 14 amino acids long. Germline loops: CDR1 LNHDA, CDR2 SQIVND (reference sequence). V was trimmed by 5 bases and J by 0 bases, leaving 10 bases between them.

V usage is TRBV18 and J usage is TRBJ2-7; D unclear. This CDR3 has 15 residues. Germline V gene data show CDR1 as KGHSH and CDR2 as LQKENI. The V end was cut by 4 bases, the J end by 3 bases, with 16 bases between. CDR3 sequence reads: CASSLQPLIHYEQYF. DNA for the CDR3: TGTGCCAGCTCACTCCAACCGCTGATACACTACGAGCAGTACTTC.

This clone was picked up a small number of times. This chain uses TRBV19 with TRBJ1-1, with D maybe TRBD1 (6 bases). V was cut by 6 bases and J by 0 bases, with 11 bases left in between. Germline CDR1 LNHDA, CDR2 SQIVND (reference sequence). CDR3 length: 14 amino acids. The CDR3: CASSPPGVNTEAFF. Here the CDR3 DNA reads TGTGCCAGTAGCCCCCCAGGGGTGAACACTGAAGCTTTCTTT.

The rearrangement uses TRBV7-3 and TRBJ2-5; D is ambiguous. The ends were cut back, 4 bases at V and 0 bases at J, with 6 bases in the middle. The CDR3 runs to 13 residues. CDR1 is SGHTA, CDR2 FQGTGA, per germline. CDR3 bases: TGTGCCAGCAGCTCCTACAACCAAGAGACCCAGTACTTC. This codes for CASSSYNQETQYF.

The chain links TRBV6-1 to TRBJ2-3; D may be TRBD2 (5 bases). CDR1 is MNHNS and CDR2 is SASEGT in the germline V gene. V was pared by 2 bases and J by 3 bases, with 12 bases between. The CDR3 contains 15 residues. DNA of the CDR3: TGTGCCAGCAGTGAATTCACGGGAATGACAGATACGCAGTATTTT. The encoded protein is CASSEFTGMTDTQYF.

V gene TRBV25-1 combines with J gene TRBJ2-2; TRBD1 agrees at 9 bases. The V gene's germline CDR1 is MGHDK and CDR2 SYGVNS. The V segment lost 8 bases and the J segment 4 bases; nucleotides outside the gene matches: 8. The CDR3 sequence is 15 residues long. The CDR3 protein is CASSTGGFGTGELFF. CDR3 DNA sequence: TGTGCCAGCTCCACAGGGGGCTTCGGCACCGGGGAGCTGTTTTTT.

In DNA, the CDR3 is TGCGCCAGCAGCCCTGGTGACCAAGAGACCCAGTACTTC. It codes for CASSPGDQETQYF. This chain connects TRBV4-1 to TRBJ2-5; no definite D call. CDR3 length equals 13 residues. In germline, CDR1 is MGHRA, CDR2 YSYEKL. The germline V and J ends were trimmed by 4 bases and 0 bases, with 6 bases remaining between them.

V is TRBV29-1 and J is TRBJ2-7, with D perhaps matching TRBD1 or TRBD2 (6 bases each). CDR3 length equals 14 residues. Per germline, CDR1 SQVTM and CDR2 ANQGSEA. V was pared by 3 bases and J by 4 bases, with 16 bases between. This CDR3 is CSVDPIGGWYEQYF. DNA for the CDR3: TGCAGCGTTGATCCAATCGGGGGCTGGTACGAGCAGTACTTC.

This rearrangement joins TRBV14 to TRBJ2-1; the D is unclear. V lost 2 bases to trimming and J lost 7 bases, with 12 bases between them. Germline V gene data show CDR1 as SGHDN and CDR2 as FVKESK. This CDR3 has 14 residues. CDR3 in amino acids: CASSQSHVGNEQFF. The CDR3 DNA reads TGTGCCAGCAGCCAATCCCATGTAGGGAATGAGCAGTTCTTC.

CDR3 in amino acids: CASSSPDNNYGYTF. As DNA, the CDR3 is TGTGCCAGCAGCTCCCCGGACAATAACTATGGCTACACCTTC. The rearrangement joins TRBV5-4 to TRBJ1-2; D is possibly TRBD1 (5 bases). The germline gives CDR1 SGHNT, CDR2 YYREEE (reference sequence). The CDR3 has 14 residues. V dropped 3 bases and J dropped 1 base, with 10 bases sitting between them.

The chain employs TRBV7-9 and TRBJ1-6, with 10 bases matching TRBD1. The germline gives CDR1 SEHNR, CDR2 FQNEAQ (reference sequence). There are 14 residues in the CDR3. After removal of 5 bases from V and 10 bases from J, the junction contained 5 bases not matched to a gene. This CDR3 reads CASSHGQGGSPLHF. CDR3 nucleotides: TGTGCCAGCAGCCACGGACAGGGGGGGTCACCCCTCCACTTT.

The chain employs TRBV7-9 and TRBJ2-3; D unresolved. V lost 8 bases, J lost 2 bases, and 14 bases lay in between. This CDR3 is built from 14 residues. Germline values: CDR1 SEHNR, CDR2 FQNEAQ (reference sequence). This CDR3 is CASEVGMYTDTQYF. CDR3 nucleotide sequence: TGTGCCAGCGAGGTGGGGATGTACACAGATACGCAGTATTTT. The full variable domain, its missing parts supplied by reference TRBV7-9 and TRBJ2-3, is DTGVSQNPRHKITKRGQNVTFRCDPISEHNRLYWYRQTLGQGPEFLTYFQNEAQLEKSRLLSDRFSAERPKGSFSTLEIQRTEQGDSAMYLCASEVGMYTDTQYFGPGTRLTVL.

The chain recombines TRBV2 with TRBJ2-7; TRBD2 is a possible D gene (5 bases). This CDR3 is 15 amino acids long. V dropped 4 bases and J dropped 3 bases, with 16 bases sitting between them. In germline, CDR1 is SNHLY, CDR2 FYNNEI. CDR3 sequence reads: CASSGGNGGLYEQYF. The CDR3 nucleotides read TGTGCCAGCAGTGGAGGGAACGGAGGCCTCTACGAGCAGTACTTC. The full variable domain, its missing parts supplied by reference TRBV2 and TRBJ2-7, is EPEVTQTPSHQVTQMGQEVILRCVPISNHLYFYWYRQILGQKVEFLVSFYNNEISEKSEIFDDQFSVERPDGSNFTLKIRSTKLEDSAMYFCASSGGNGGLYEQYFGPGTRLTVT.

CDR3 sequence: CASSLAGAFGTDTQYF. The CDR3 DNA is TGCGCCAGCAGCTTAGCGGGGGCGTTTGGCACAGATACGCAGTATTTT. This chain links TRBV5-1 with TRBJ2-3, with 8 bases aligning to TRBD2. This CDR3 has 16 residues. Germline CDR1 and CDR2: SGHRS and YFSETQ. With 2 bases clipped from V and 1 base from J, the junction kept 6 bases outside the gene matches.

V is TRBV11-1 and J is TRBJ2-7, with 9 bases fitting TRBD1. V lost 5 bases, J lost 0 bases, and 5 bases stayed unmatched. The CDR3 is made up of 15 amino acids. Looked up from germline, CDR1 is SGHAT and CDR2 is FQDESV (reference sequence). CDR3 residues: CASSRGQGVSYEQYF. The DNA of the CDR3 is TGTGCCAGCAGCCGGGGACAGGGCGTCTCCTACGAGCAGTACTTC.

Details on this clone: Other DNA sequences from this sample encode an identical CDR3 as well. The chain links TRBV6-5 to TRBJ1-5, with 9 nucleotides matching TRBD1. V lost 4 bases, J lost 2 bases, and 3 bases stayed unmatched. The CDR3 consists of 15 residues. Germline CDR1 is MNHEY and CDR2 is SVGAGI. The CDR3 coding sequence is TGTGCCAGCAGTTCCACAGGGGGCGGCAATCAGCCCCAGCATTTT. It yields the protein CASSSTGGGNQPQHF.

This sequence joins TRBV18 and TRBJ1-1, with a tentative D call TRBD1 (5 bases). CDR1 and CDR2 (germline): KGHSH, LQKENI. CDR3 size: 15 residues. V lost 6 bases and J lost 4, with 18 bases in between. The CDR3: CASSPTEARGTEAFF. CDR3 sequence (DNA): TGTGCCAGCTCCCCAACTGAGGCGAGGGGCACTGAAGCTTTCTTT.

The rearrangement links TRBV5-6 to TRBJ2-1; TRBD1 matches at 7 bases. The CDR3 extends over 14 amino acids. Trimming at V came to 7 bases and at J to 2 bases, leaving 6 bases not matched to a gene. Germline CDR1 is SGHDT and CDR2 is YYEEEE. CDR3 coding DNA: TGTGCCAGCGGCAGGGGGACCGCCTACAATGAGCAGTTCTTC. Protein sequence: CASGRGTAYNEQFF.

The chain employs TRBV10-3 and TRBJ2-7, with TRBD1 identical over 10 bases. The trim removed 6 bases at V and 0 bases at J, leaving 5 bases unmatched. The CDR3 extends over 15 amino acids. In germline, CDR1 is ENHRY, CDR2 SYGVKD. The CDR3 region has the DNA TGTGCCATCAGAGGGGACAGGGGAAGCTCCTACGAGCAGTACTTC. Translation: CAIRGDRGSSYEQYF.

DNA of the CDR3: TGTGCCAGCAGCTTAGATTCTACGGAGCCCCAGCATTTT. Protein sequence: CASSLDSTEPQHF. The chain recombines TRBV11-3 with TRBJ1-5; D is unresolved. CDR1 is SGHNT and CDR2 is YENEEA in the germline V gene. Trimming cost V 0 bases and J 8 bases, with 8 bases left between them. The CDR3 length is 13 residues. Full variable domain (remainder filled in from reference TRBV11-3 and TRBJ1-5): EAGVVQSPRYKIIEKKQPVAFWCNPISGHNTLYWYLQNLGQGPELLIRYENEEAVDDSQLPKDRFSAERLKGVDSTLKIQPAELGDSAVYLCASSLDSTEPQHFGDGTRLSIL.

This clone has just one count. The V gene is TRBV4-2, the J gene TRBJ1-2, with D hard to call. V lost 0 bases and J 8 bases, leaving 10 bases between the germline ends. This CDR3 region has 13 residues. Per germline, CDR1 LGHNA and CDR2 YNFKEQ. The CDR3 protein is CASSQDSWRGYTF. CDR3 coding DNA: TGTGCCAGCAGCCAAGACTCATGGAGGGGCTACACCTTC.

This clone was seen only a few times. The chain has TRBV5-6 and TRBJ2-7, with 7 positions matching TRBD1. The CDR3 covers 16 residues. Germline V lookup: CDR1 SGHDT, CDR2 YYEEEE. V gave up 4 bases and J gave up 1 base; unmatched junction bases: 11. The chain's CDR3 is CASSQGDSGWSYEQYF. The CDR3 bases are TGTGCCAGCAGCCAGGGGGACAGCGGATGGTCCTACGAGCAGTACTTC.

The rearrangement links TRBV19 to TRBJ1-1, with 7 bases identical to TRBD1. Germline CDR1 reads LNHDA; CDR2 reads SQIVND (reference sequence). The CDR3 covers 15 residues. Trimming cost V 5 bases and J 10 bases; bases outside gene matches: 16. The CDR3: CASSRGKGTEYGAFF. The CDR3 region has the DNA TGTGCCAGTAGTCGAGGTAAAGGGACAGAATATGGAGCTTTCTTT.

The chain couples TRBV30 to TRBJ2-1; no reliable D call. The CDR3 contains 14 residues. Germline-derived CDR1 and CDR2 are GTSNPN and SVGIG (reference sequence). The V end lost 3 bases, the J end lost 3 bases, and 12 bases lay between the germline ends. CDR3 nucleotide sequence: TGTGCCTGGAGCACATCCTTTGTCTACAATGAGCAGTTCTTC. This encodes CAWSTSFVYNEQFF.

This chain uses TRBV4-1 with TRBJ2-1; 8 bases fit TRBD2. The CDR3 runs to 15 residues. J lost 5 bases, V lost 5 bases, and 8 bases had no gene match. The germline V gene encodes CDR1 MGHRA and CDR2 YSYEKL. The DNA for the CDR3 is TGCGCCAGCAGCAGACCGGGACTAGGGGACAATGAGCAGTTCTTC. It translates to CASSRPGLGDNEQFF.

CDR3 region: CASSHTGSPAETQYF. CDR3 nucleotide sequence: TGTGCCAGCAGCCATACCGGGAGTCCCGCGGAGACCCAGTACTTC. This chain uses TRBV11-2 with TRBJ2-5; D is possibly TRBD2 (6 bases). The germline V gene has CDR1 SGHAT and CDR2 FQNNGV. The V end was cut by 5 bases, the J end by 5 bases, with 18 bases between. The CDR3 length is 15 residues.

The chain has TRBV5-1 and TRBJ2-7; D is possibly TRBD1 (5 bases). The CDR3 runs to 14 residues. Germline V gene lookup returns CDR1 SGHRS and CDR2 YFSETQ. V was clipped by 1 base and J by 2 bases, with 10 bases between them. The CDR3 protein is CASSLSGPTYEQYF. The CDR3, as DNA: TGCGCCAGCAGCTTGTCAGGGCCTACCTACGAGCAGTACTTC.

This rearrangement joins TRBV15 to TRBJ1-2, with 7 bases matching TRBD1. The CDR3 covers 15 residues. J gave up 5 bases and V 4 bases, and 10 bases lay outside the gene matches. Germline values: CDR1 LNHNV, CDR2 YYDKDF (reference sequence). The CDR3 here is CATSTSQGGFYGYTF. The CDR3 coding sequence is TGTGCCACCAGCACGAGCCAGGGGGGGTTTTATGGCTACACCTTC.

This clone appeared a few times. V gene TRBV7-9 combines with J gene TRBJ2-7; no clear D gene. The CDR3 is 14 amino acids. Germline-derived CDR1 and CDR2 are SEHNR and FQNEAQ (reference sequence). V was pared by 3 bases and J by 1 base, with 10 bases between. DNA of the CDR3: TGTGCCAGCAGCTTTGAACACCATTCCTACGAGCAGTACTTC. This codes for CASSFEHHSYEQYF.